The rows below give T cell receptor beta chains drawn from one sample of a study of cytomegalovirus exposure and HLA in healthy donors. Sequencing was performed with immunoSEQ multiplex PCR; in TCRdb, only in-frame clones are kept and a portion is missing. This table holds about 120,000 clones, over 70% found once. Source material: PBMCs. The receptor set was obtained from a man between 18 and 29 years old in good health and CMV-seropositive. Both conserved end residues are part of each CDR3.

v_gene: TRBV7-9
j_gene: TRBJ1-4
CDR3aa: CASSLGAQGGATNEKLFF

v_gene: TRBV21-1
j_gene: TRBJ1-3
CDR3aa: CASSKGALGNTIYF

v_gene: TRBV7-2
j_gene: TRBJ1-6
CDR3aa: CASSLAPGGVSPLHF

v_gene: TRBV6-6
j_gene: TRBJ1-1
CDR3aa: CASGSNRAGEAFF

v_gene: TRBV5-1
j_gene: TRBJ1-2
CDR3aa: CASSRDTTNYGYTF

v_gene: TRBV11-3
j_gene: TRBJ2-1
CDR3aa: CASSLSGLYNEQFF

v_gene: TRBV10-3
j_gene: TRBJ2-3
CDR3aa: CAISLSGRVSDTQYF

v_gene: TRBV19
j_gene: TRBJ1-1
CDR3aa: CASSIAGGLEAFF

v_gene: TRBV6-5
j_gene: TRBJ2-2
CDR3aa: CASSERSTGELFF

v_gene: TRBV10-3
j_gene: TRBJ2-3
CDR3aa: CAISIGADTQYF

v_gene: TRBV27
j_gene: TRBJ2-1
CDR3aa: CASSLLLAVNEQFF

v_gene: TRBV5-1
j_gene: TRBJ1-1
CDR3aa: CASSGQGLFGTEAFF

v_gene: TRBV7-7
j_gene: TRBJ2-5
CDR3aa: CASSRDRGSEETQYF

v_gene: TRBV5-5
j_gene: TRBJ2-5
CDR3aa: CASSLGSAGTQYF